What follows are 9 T cell receptor beta chains derived from one specimen sequenced in a study of regulatory T cells in long-lasting Graves disease. The sample's time point: newly diagnosed GD, antithyroid drugs for less than 3 months. PBMC RNA served as the TCR library source. Building of the TCR beta libraries involved iRepertoire HTBI primers and Arm-PCR of CDR3 regions. TCRdb re-derived calls from the multiplex PCR reads in MiXCR, one entry per CDR3 protein. The data show 350,000 to 400,000 distinct CDR3 sequences, 15% to 20% seen once. The data were also submitted as part of a second study, on T cells in Graves' hyperthyroidism and ophthalmopathy.

Material: peripheral blood mononuclear cells (PBMCs), obtained at new diagnosis, from a patient treated with antithyroid drugs. These receptors were collected from a young woman with Graves disease.

This clonotype was picked up a small number of times. V is TRBV20-1 and J is TRBJ1-6; D gene ambiguous. Looked up from germline, CDR1 is DFQATT and CDR2 is SNEGSKA (reference sequence). This CDR3 comprises 14 residues. V shed 4 bases and J shed 0 bases, with 7 bases lying between them. CDR3 DNA sequence: TGCAGTGCTATAGTGAGCTCCTATAATTCACCCCTCCACTTT. Protein: CSAIVSSYNSPLHF.

The chain uses TRBV7-9 and TRBJ2-5; TRBD1 might be the D (5 bases). The CDR3 loop spans 15 amino acids. Looked up from germline, CDR1 is SEHNR and CDR2 is FQNEAQ (reference sequence). Between the trimmed V and J ends, which lost 1 base and 8 bases, there was a span of 17 bases. The CDR3 spells CASSLDARVWGTQYF. CDR3 nucleotide sequence: TGTGCCAGCAGCTTAGATGCCAGGGTCTGGGGTACCCAGTACTTC. The full variable domain, in which reference TRBV7-9 and TRBJ2-5 provide the parts outside the CDR3, is DTGVSQNPRHKITKRGQNVTFRCDPISEHNRLYWYRQTLGQGPEFLTYFQNEAQLEKSRLLSDRFSAERPKGSFSTLEIQRTEQGDSAMYLCASSLDARVWGTQYFGPGTRLLVL.

This clonotype has just a few counts. This chain uses TRBV19 with TRBJ2-2; D might be TRBD1 (5 bases). The germline V gene encodes CDR1 LNHDA and CDR2 SQIVND (reference sequence). This CDR3 contains 14 residues. V lost 5 bases and J 6 bases, leaving 13 bases between the germline ends. CDR3 in amino acids: CASSAQVVSGELFF. CDR3 DNA sequence: TGTGCCAGTAGTGCACAGGTAGTGTCCGGGGAGCTGTTTTTT.

The chain recombines TRBV30 with TRBJ2-2; TRBD1 aligns across 10 bases. The J segment lost 9 bases and the V segment lost 1 base, leaving 14 bases of the junction unmatched. The CDR3 has 17 amino acids. The germline V gene has CDR1 GTSNPN and CDR2 SVGIG (reference sequence). The CDR3 nucleotides read TGTGCCTGGAGTGGGGGGACAGGGGCCGGGCAAGGCCGGGAGCTGTTTTTT. This encodes CAWSGGTGAGQGRELFF.

This clonotype was picked up a small number of times. The chain carries TRBV6-2 or TRBV6-3 and TRBJ2-7; the match to TRBD2 covers 9 bases. The CDR3 consists of 19 residues. Germline assignment: CDR1 MNHEY and CDR2 SVGEGT. The ends lost 5 bases at V and 5 bases at J; junction bases unmatched: 22. The chain's CDR3 is CASSPTARLEGLAYDEQYF. CDR3 nucleotide sequence: TGTGCCAGCAGTCCTACCGCCCGACTGGAAGGACTAGCGTACGACGAGCAGTACTTC.

This clonotype was recorded at least ten times. This sequence joins TRBV5-1 and TRBJ2-3; TRBD2 agrees at 15 bases. The germline CDR1 and CDR2 sequences are SGHRS and YFSETQ. V shed 0 bases, J shed 0 bases, and the junction held 5 bases outside the gene matches. The CDR3 totals 19 residues. In DNA form, the CDR3 reads TGCGCCAGCAGCTTGGTAGAGGGGACTAGCGGGAGGAGCACAGATACGCAGTATTTT. This codes for CASSLVEGTSGRSTDTQYF.

This clonotype was detected ten times or more. This sequence joins TRBV2 and TRBJ1-5; TRBD1 aligns across 9 bases. The CDR3 covers 14 residues. After removal of 2 bases from V and 6 bases from J, the junction contained 2 bases not matched to a gene. Germline V gene lookup returns CDR1 SNHLY and CDR2 FYNNEI. The CDR3 here is CASSENRGLQPQHF. The DNA of the CDR3 is TGTGCCAGCAGTGAAAACAGGGGGCTTCAGCCCCAGCATTTT.

This clonotype has only a few counts. The chain recombines TRBV7-3 with TRBJ1-5; the D gene is possibly TRBD1 (5 bases). Per germline, CDR1 SGHTA and CDR2 FQGTGA. CDR3 length: 15 amino acids. V was pared by 5 bases and J by 4 bases, with 15 bases between. Here the CDR3 reads CASSLDILVNQPQHF. The CDR3 nucleotides are TGTGCCAGCAGCCTGGACATACTAGTTAATCAGCCCCAGCATTTT.

This clonotype occurred a few times. This chain uses TRBV10-3 with TRBJ1-2; 7 nucleotides match TRBD1. V was pared by 10 bases and J by 5 bases, with 10 bases of the junction left unmatched. There are 13 residues in the CDR3. Germline V gene lookup returns CDR1 ENHRY and CDR2 SYGVKD. The CDR3 is CATQTGSEYGYTF. CDR3 sequence (DNA): TGTGCCACTCAGACAGGGTCAGAATATGGCTACACCTTC.